Presented here are 11 T cell receptor beta chains from one specimen sequenced in a study of T cell repertoires in cytomegalovirus infection. A single record per CDR3 protein comes from TCRdb applying MiXCR to the reads. The sample lists approximately 630,000 distinct CDR3 sequences; 20% to 25% were seen once. Sequenced material: CD8+ T cells from PBMCs. The receptors were gathered from a human donor in good health (CMV status not recorded). Some clones in this sample may be carry-over from other donors' samples.

V gene TRBV28 combines with J gene TRBJ1-2, with TRBD1 matching 7 bases. From germline, CDR1 is MDHEN and CDR2 SYDVKM. Trimming cost V 6 bases and J 7 bases; bases outside gene matches: 14. The CDR3 has 15 amino acids. This CDR3 reads CASRPQGGRFRGYTF. The DNA of the CDR3 is TGTGCCAGCAGACCTCAGGGGGGGAGGTTTCGTGGCTACACCTTC.

The chain carries TRBV28 and TRBJ1-2; tentatively, D is TRBD1 (5 bases). The germline V gene encodes CDR1 MDHEN and CDR2 SYDVKM. This CDR3 spans 13 amino acids. V was clipped by 3 bases and J by 6 bases, with 11 bases between them. As DNA, the CDR3 is TGTGCCAGCAGTTTGCCAGGGTCGGATGGCTACACCTTC. It translates to CASSLPGSDGYTF.

This clonotype was recorded a few times. The rearrangement joins TRBV13 to TRBJ2-1; D perhaps matches TRBD1 (5 bases). This CDR3 comprises 12 residues. Germline V CDR1 and CDR2: PRHDT, FYEKMQ (reference sequence). Trimming cost V 6 bases and J 10 bases, with 13 bases left between them. DNA for the CDR3: TGTGCCAGCAGTCACCAGGGTTGGGAGCAGTTCTTC. This gives the protein CASSHQGWEQFF. Full variable domain (remainder filled in from reference TRBV13 and TRBJ2-1): AAGVIQSPRHLIKEKRETATLKCYPIPRHDTVYWYQQGPGQDPQFLISFYEKMQSDKGSIPDRFSAQQFSDYHSELNMSSLELGDSALYFCASSHQGWEQFFGPGTRLTVL.

Of note for this clonotype: It may be a read error: a sequence one base away is much more abundant. The chain combines TRBV7-8 with TRBJ2-3; D possibly corresponds to TRBD2 (5 bases). The CDR3 contains 15 residues. Per the germline V gene, CDR1 is SGHVS and CDR2 is FQNEAQ. Trimming took off 1 base at V and 4 bases at J, with 12 bases between the two ends. The CDR3 sequence: CASSLEWQEADTQYF. CDR3 in DNA: TGTGCCAGCAGCTTAGAGTGGCAGGAGGCAGATACGCAGTATTTT.

This clonotype was detected only a few times. This chain joins TRBV20-1 and TRBJ1-1, with D hard to call. The CDR3 totals 16 residues. The V gene lost 0 bases and the J gene lost 1 base, with 15 bases spanning the gap. In germline, CDR1 is DFQATT, CDR2 SNEGSKA (reference sequence). CDR3 nucleotides: TGCAGTGCTAGAGACGGGTCGGGGAGATGGAACACTGAAGCTTTCTTT. Amino acid sequence: CSARDGSGRWNTEAFF.

This clonotype was seen a handful of times. The CDR3 DNA sequence: TGTGCCAGCAGCTTAGCGCTTAGGCAGAACACCGGGGAGCTGTTTTTT. The encoded protein is CASSLALRQNTGELFF. The V gene is TRBV7-9, the J gene TRBJ2-2; D gene uncertain. V was pared by 0 bases and J by 1 base, with 9 bases between. The CDR3 loop spans 16 amino acids. The germline V gene encodes CDR1 SEHNR and CDR2 FQNEAQ (reference sequence).

This rearrangement joins TRBV28 to TRBJ2-1; D not certain. The germline CDR1 and CDR2 sequences are MDHEN and SYDVKM. The V end was cut by 6 bases, the J end by 0 bases, with 6 bases between. This CDR3 is 13 amino acids long. CDR3 residues: CASRHSSYNEQFF. CDR3 DNA sequence: TGTGCCAGCAGACATAGCTCCTACAATGAGCAGTTCTTC.

This clonotype was observed at least ten times. J is TRBJ1-5 and V is TRBV28; D call uncertain. Germline CDR1 is MDHEN and CDR2 is SYDVKM. The length of the CDR3 is 13 residues. Trimming shortened V by 6 bases and J by 3 bases, and 9 bases separated the two germline ends. CDR3 protein: CASSPFNNQPQHF. The CDR3 coding sequence is TGTGCCAGCAGCCCTTTCAACAATCAGCCCCAGCATTTT.

The V call is TRBV7-9, the J call TRBJ2-2; TRBD1 is a possible D gene (5 bases). The CDR3 length is 13 residues. V lost 7 bases to trimming and J lost 4 bases, with 10 bases between them. CDR1 is SEHNR and CDR2 is FQNEAQ in the germline V gene (reference sequence). The CDR3 region has the DNA TGTGCCAGCAACCCGACAGTCACCGGGGAGCTGTTTTTT. Protein: CASNPTVTGELFF.

This chain links TRBV15 with TRBJ2-7, with D possibly TRBD1 on 6 matching bases. The germline gives CDR1 LNHNV, CDR2 YYDKDF (reference sequence). CDR3 length equals 13 residues. With 8 bases removed from V and 5 bases from J, the gap between germline ends came to 16 bases. Here the CDR3 reads CATDTGNQDEQYF. The CDR3 DNA reads TGTGCCACCGACACAGGGAACCAGGACGAGCAGTACTTC.

The chain recombines TRBV6-5 with TRBJ2-5; TRBD1 matches 7 bases. CDR3 size: 19 residues. V shed 0 bases and J 2 bases; nucleotides not matched to a gene: 15. The germline CDR1 and CDR2 sequences are MNHEY and SVGAGI. The CDR3 region has the DNA TGTGCCAGCAGTTACTCGGGACAGCGGAATCCCGTCCGACAAGAGACCCAGTACTTC. This encodes CASSYSGQRNPVRQETQYF.